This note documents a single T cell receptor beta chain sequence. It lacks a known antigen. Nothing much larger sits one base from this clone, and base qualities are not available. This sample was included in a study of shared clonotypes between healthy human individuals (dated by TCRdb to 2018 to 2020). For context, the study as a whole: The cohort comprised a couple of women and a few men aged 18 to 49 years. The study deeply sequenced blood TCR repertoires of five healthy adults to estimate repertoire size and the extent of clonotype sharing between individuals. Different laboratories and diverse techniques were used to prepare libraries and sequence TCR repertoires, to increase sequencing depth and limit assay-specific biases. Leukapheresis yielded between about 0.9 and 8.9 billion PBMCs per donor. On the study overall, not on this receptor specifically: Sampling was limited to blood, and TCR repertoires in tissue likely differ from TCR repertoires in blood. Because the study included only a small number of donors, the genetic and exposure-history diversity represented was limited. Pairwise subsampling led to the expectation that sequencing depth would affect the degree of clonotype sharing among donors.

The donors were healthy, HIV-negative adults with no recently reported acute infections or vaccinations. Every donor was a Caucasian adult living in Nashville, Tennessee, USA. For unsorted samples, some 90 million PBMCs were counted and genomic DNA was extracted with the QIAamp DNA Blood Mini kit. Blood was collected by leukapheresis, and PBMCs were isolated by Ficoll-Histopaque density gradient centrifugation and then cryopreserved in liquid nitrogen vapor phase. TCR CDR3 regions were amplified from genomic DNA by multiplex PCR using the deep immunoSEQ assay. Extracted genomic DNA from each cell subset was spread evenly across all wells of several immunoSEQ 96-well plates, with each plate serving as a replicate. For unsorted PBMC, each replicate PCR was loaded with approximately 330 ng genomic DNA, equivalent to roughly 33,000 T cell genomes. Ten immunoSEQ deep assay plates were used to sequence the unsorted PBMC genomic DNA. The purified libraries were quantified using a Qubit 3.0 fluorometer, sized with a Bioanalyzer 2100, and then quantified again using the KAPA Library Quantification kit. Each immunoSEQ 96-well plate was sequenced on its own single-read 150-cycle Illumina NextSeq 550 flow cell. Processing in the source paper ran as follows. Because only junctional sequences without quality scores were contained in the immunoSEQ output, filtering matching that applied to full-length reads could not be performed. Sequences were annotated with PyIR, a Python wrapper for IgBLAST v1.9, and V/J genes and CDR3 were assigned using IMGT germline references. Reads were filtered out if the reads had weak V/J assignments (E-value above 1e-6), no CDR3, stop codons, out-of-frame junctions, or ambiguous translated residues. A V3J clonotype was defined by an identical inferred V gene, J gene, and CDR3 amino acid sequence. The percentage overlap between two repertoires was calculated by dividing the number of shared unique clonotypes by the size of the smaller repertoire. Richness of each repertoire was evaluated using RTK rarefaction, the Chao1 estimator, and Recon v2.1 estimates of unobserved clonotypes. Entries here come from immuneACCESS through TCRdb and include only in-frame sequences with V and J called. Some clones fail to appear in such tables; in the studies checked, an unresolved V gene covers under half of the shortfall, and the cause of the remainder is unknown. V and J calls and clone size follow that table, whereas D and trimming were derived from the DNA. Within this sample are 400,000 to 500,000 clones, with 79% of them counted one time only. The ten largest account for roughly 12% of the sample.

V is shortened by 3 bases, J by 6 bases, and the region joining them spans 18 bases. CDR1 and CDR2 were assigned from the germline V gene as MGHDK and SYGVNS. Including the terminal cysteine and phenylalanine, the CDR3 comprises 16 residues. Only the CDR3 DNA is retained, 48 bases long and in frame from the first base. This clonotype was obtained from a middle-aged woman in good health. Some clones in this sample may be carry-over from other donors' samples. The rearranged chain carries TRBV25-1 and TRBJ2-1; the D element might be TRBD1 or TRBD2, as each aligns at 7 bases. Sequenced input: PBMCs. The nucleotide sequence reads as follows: TGTGCCAGCAGTGAGGTCGCGACAGGGAGGGTCAATGAGCAGTTCTTC. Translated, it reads CASSEVATGRVNEQFF.